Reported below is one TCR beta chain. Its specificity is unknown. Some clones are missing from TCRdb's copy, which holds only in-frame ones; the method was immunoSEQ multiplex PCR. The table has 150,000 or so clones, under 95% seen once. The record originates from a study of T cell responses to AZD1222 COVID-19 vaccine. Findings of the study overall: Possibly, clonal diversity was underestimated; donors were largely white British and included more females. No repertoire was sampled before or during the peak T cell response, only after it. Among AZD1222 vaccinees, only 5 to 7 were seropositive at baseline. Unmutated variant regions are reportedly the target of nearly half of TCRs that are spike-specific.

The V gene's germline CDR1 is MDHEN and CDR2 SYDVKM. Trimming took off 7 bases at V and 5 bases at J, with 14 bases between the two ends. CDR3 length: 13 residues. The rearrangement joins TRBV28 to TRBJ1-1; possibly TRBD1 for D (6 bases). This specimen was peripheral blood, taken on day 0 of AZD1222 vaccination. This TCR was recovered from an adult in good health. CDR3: CASTKLQGTEAFF. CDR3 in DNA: TGTGCCAGCACCAAATTACAGGGAACTGAAGCTTTCTTT.